A selection of T cell receptor beta chains follows, all from one sample in a study of response to subunit inactivated influenza vaccine. TCRdb reprocessed the RT-PCR reads with MiXCR, giving one entry per CDR3 protein. The sample consists of more than 450,000 distinct CDR3 sequences, 12% of them appearing once. Specimen: PBMCs from blood, collected on the day of vaccination. The receptors shown here come from a man aged 50 to 59 who received an inactivated influenza vaccine. Both conserved end residues are part of each CDR3. The D gene is left open where the match is weak. A row's size may be missing; if present it is once, few, many or a size class.

size | J | D | V | DNA | CDR3
- | TRBJ2-7 | - | TRBV7-6 | TGTGCCAGCAGCTTAGGAACAGGGAATTCCTACGAGCAGTACTTC | CASSLGTGNSYEQYF
few | TRBJ2-4 | TRBD2 | TRBV7-9 | TGTGCCAGCAGCTTAGACGGGGGGGCGAACATTCAGTACTTC | CASSLDGGANIQYF
few | TRBJ2-7 | TRBD2 | TRBV4-3 | TGCGCCAGCAGCCAGAGGACTAGCGACTACGAGCAGTACTTC | CASSQRTSDYEQYF
many | TRBJ2-7 | - | TRBV3-1 | TGTGCCAGCAGCCAAGGGGGCGAGCAGTACTTC | CASSQGGEQYF
- | TRBJ2-3 | TRBD1 | TRBV10-3 | TGTGCCATCAGCAAGACAGGGGGCGTCATGGATACGCAGTATTTT | CAISKTGGVMDTQYF
once | TRBJ2-2 | - | TRBV14 | TGTGCCAGCAGCCACCGGGACTCAGGGGCCGGGGAGCTGTTTTTT | CASSHRDSGAGELFF
few | TRBJ2-3 | - | TRBV5-1 | TGCGCCAGCAGCGTGGGGGGCGCGATAGATACGCAGTATTTT | CASSVGGAIDTQYF
many | TRBJ2-3 | - | TRBV24-1 | TGTGCCACCAGTGGGGGCCTGGATACGCAGTATTTT | CATSGGLDTQYF
few | TRBJ2-7 | TRBD2 | TRBV20-1 | TGCAGTGCTAAGGCCCGAGAGCGGGGCACCAACGAGCAGTACTTC | CSAKARERGTNEQYF
- | TRBJ2-1 | - | TRBV9 | TGTGCCAGCAGCGTAGCTGGTCCGCCCTACAATGAGCAGTTCTTC | CASSVAGPPYNEQFF
many | TRBJ2-3 | - | TRBV7-9 | TGTGCCAGCAGCTCTCTGCGGGGCGGCACAGATACGCAGTATTTT | CASSSLRGGTDTQYF
few | TRBJ2-7 | TRBD1 | TRBV9 | TGTGCCAGCAGCGTAGGTGGGACAGGGGTCGAGCAGTACTTC | CASSVGGTGVEQYF
few | TRBJ2-7 | - | TRBV21-1 | TGTGCCACCCCGGGGACAGGGAAGGGAGAGCAGTACTTC | CATPGTGKGEQYF
many | TRBJ2-5 | TRBD1 | TRBV2 | TGTGCCAGCAGTGGGGACAGGGCCTACCAAGAGACCCAGTACTTC | CASSGDRAYQETQYF
few | TRBJ2-7 | - | TRBV5-1 | TGCGCCAGCAGCTTAACAGGGTTCGCCTACGAGCAGTACTTC | CASSLTGFAYEQYF
few | TRBJ2-2 | - | TRBV6-2/TRBV6-3 | TGTGCCAGCAGAGCCGGAATGAAAACCGGGGAGCTGTTTTTT | CASRAGMKTGELFF
many | TRBJ2-3 | - | TRBV7-2 | TGTGCCAGCAAGGGGGGGGCCAAAGATACGCAGTATTTT | CASKGGAKDTQYF
few | TRBJ2-5 | - | TRBV3-1 | TGTGCCAGCAAAGCAGCGTTCATCCAAGAGACCCAGTACTTC | CASKAAFIQETQYF
- | TRBJ2-4 | - | TRBV7-2 | TGTGCCAGCAGCCAAGATCGGACACGAGCCAAAAACATTCAGTACTTC | CASSQDRTRAKNIQYF
many | TRBJ2-6 | - | TRBV11-1 | TGTGCCAGCAGCTCCCATCGGACCGATCTAGGAGGGGCCAACGTCCTGACTTTC | CASSSHRTDLGGANVLTF
- | TRBJ2-7 | TRBD1 | TRBV11-1 | TGTGCCAGCAGTTTCCTTTGGACCCGGACAGGGAGCTCCTACGAGCAGTACTTC | CASSFLWTRTGSSYEQYF
few | TRBJ2-5 | TRBD1 | TRBV5-1 | TGCGCCAGCAGCTCGGGCGAACAGGGGTTAGAGACCCAGTACTTC | CASSSGEQGLETQYF
many | TRBJ2-1 | - | TRBV7-2 | TGTGCCAGCAGCCAACTGGACGGGTTCGATGAGCAGTTCTTC | CASSQLDGFDEQFF
- | TRBJ2-3 | - | TRBV20-1 | TGCAGTGTTCCCGTGGAGGGCCTAGGAGCAGATACGCAGTATTTT | CSVPVEGLGADTQYF
many | TRBJ1-1 | TRBD1 | TRBV7-9 | TGTGCCAGCAGCGCACAGGGGGCCAACACTGAAGCTTTCTTT | CASSAQGANTEAFF
- | TRBJ1-5 | TRBD1 | TRBV20-1 | TGCAGTGCTAGAGCCACGGACAGGGGGCGATGGAATCAGCCCCAGCATTTT | CSARATDRGRWNQPQHF
few | TRBJ2-7 | - | TRBV20-1 | TGCAGTGCTAGAGATTGGATGGGGTACGAGCAGTACTTC | CSARDWMGYEQYF
- | TRBJ2-7 | - | TRBV4-2 | TGTGCCAGCAGCCTAGATGCCGGGGAGCCCTACGAGCAGTACTTC | CASSLDAGEPYEQYF
- | TRBJ2-3 | - | TRBV7-2 | TGTGCCAGCAGCCCCTGGACTAACCAGGGCACAGATACGCAGTATTTT | CASSPWTNQGTDTQYF
- | TRBJ2-2 | - | TRBV12-3/TRBV12-4 | TGTGCCAGCCAACCACAACAGACCTCGAACACCGGGGAGCTGTTTTTT | CASQPQQTSNTGELFF
many | TRBJ1-5 | - | TRBV20-1 | TGCAGTGCTAGAGATTTGGGGGGGTTAGCGAAGAATCAGCCCCAGCATTTT | CSARDLGGLAKNQPQHF
few | TRBJ2-3 | TRBD2 | TRBV15 | TGTGCCACCAGCAGAGAAGGGAGGGAGGGTGGCATGGATACGCAGTATTTT | CATSREGREGGMDTQYF
- | TRBJ2-1 | - | TRBV12-3/TRBV12-4 | TGTGCCACCTGGAGGGGGGGGAATGAGCAGTTCTTC | CATWRGGNEQFF
many | TRBJ1-4 | - | TRBV12-3/TRBV12-4 | TGTGCCAGCAGTATGCGGACTGACTCTAATGAAAAACTGTTTTTT | CASSMRTDSNEKLFF
many | TRBJ2-2 | TRBD1 | TRBV29-1 | TGCAGCGTTTTCACACGAGAAAAGGACAGGAGAAACACCGGGGAGCTGTTTTTT | CSVFTREKDRRNTGELFF
- | TRBJ2-1 | TRBD2 | TRBV7-2 | TGTGCCAGCAGCGATTACCCCGGGACTAGCGGGGGGCGTGAGCAGTTCTTC | CASSDYPGTSGGREQFF
- | TRBJ2-7 | - | TRBV15 | TGTGCCACCAGCAGAGATCCGGTGGTTCCCTACGAGCAGTACTTC | CATSRDPVVPYEQYF
- | TRBJ2-7 | TRBD2 | TRBV20-1 | TGCAGTGCTAGAGGAGGAGGTGGGCTAGCGGGGGAGTCCGAGCAGTACTTC | CSARGGGGLAGESEQYF
- | TRBJ1-1 | - | TRBV27 | TGTGCCAGCAGCCCAGCCCTGGGCTTGGGTGGCACTGAAGCTTTCTTT | CASSPALGLGGTEAFF
- | TRBJ1-1 | - | TRBV7-9 | TGTGCCAGCAGCTTAGATCCAGGGAGCACTGAAGCTTTCTTT | CASSLDPGSTEAFF
few | TRBJ2-2 | - | TRBV6-1 | TGTGCCAGCACCTCCCTGGGGTCCGGGGAGCTGTTTTTT | CASTSLGSGELFF
many | TRBJ2-3 | - | TRBV10-3 | TGTGCCATCAGTGAGCTGCTCCTAGTGGGAACAGATACGCAGTATTTT | CAISELLLVGTDTQYF
few | TRBJ1-4 | TRBD1 | TRBV5-1 | TGCGCCAGCAGCCGGGGACAGAATAATGAAAAACTGTTTTTT | CASSRGQNNEKLFF
many | TRBJ2-5 | TRBD2 | TRBV12-3/TRBV12-4 | TGTGCCAGCAGTGGGACTCGACTAGCCCTAGTCCAAGAGACCCAGTACTTC | CASSGTRLALVQETQYF
few | TRBJ2-5 | TRBD2 | TRBV6-2/TRBV6-3 | TGTGCCAGCAGTTACCAACTAGCGATAGGAGAGACCCAGTACTTC | CASSYQLAIGETQYF
few | TRBJ2-3 | - | TRBV29-1 | TGCAGCGCCCGACGGGTCTCAGATCGGACAGATACGCAGTATTTT | CSARRVSDRTDTQYF
- | TRBJ2-3 | TRBD2 | TRBV5-1 | TGCGCCAGCAGCCGAAGTAGCGGGGGGACCACAGATACGCAGTATTTT | CASSRSSGGTTDTQYF
many | TRBJ2-3 | - | TRBV28 | TGTGCCAGCAGGGGCGAGATTAGCACAGATACGCAGTATTTT | CASRGEISTDTQYF
- | TRBJ2-1 | TRBD2 | TRBV29-1 | TGCAGCCACCTGGGACTAGCAGTAGACAATGAGCAGTTCTTC | CSHLGLAVDNEQFF
many | TRBJ1-5 | - | TRBV29-1 | TGCAGCGTCGCCGGGAATAGCAATCAGCCCCAGCATTTT | CSVAGNSNQPQHF
- | TRBJ1-4 | - | TRBV12-3/TRBV12-4 | TGTGCCAGCAGTTTATCGCGGAGACTGTTTTTT | CASSLSRRLFF
- | TRBJ2-2 | TRBD2 | TRBV2 | TGTGCCAGCAGTGAGGTTACTAGCGGCACCGGGGAGCTGTTTTTT | CASSEVTSGTGELFF
few | TRBJ2-5 | TRBD2 | TRBV7-2 | TGTGCCAGCAGCTTCAGCGGGGGGTCCCAAGAGACCCAGTACTTC | CASSFSGGSQETQYF
few | TRBJ2-7 | TRBD1 | TRBV10-3 | TGTGCCATCAGTGTACAGGGGAGCGAGCAGTACTTC | CAISVQGSEQYF
many | TRBJ2-3 | - | TRBV4-3 | TGCGCCAGCAGCCAGGCTGACTTGGCAGATACGCAGTATTTT | CASSQADLADTQYF
- | TRBJ1-2 | TRBD1 | TRBV20-1 | TGCAGTGCTAGAGAAGGGGGCCGGGGCTATGGCTACACCTTC | CSAREGGRGYGYTF
few | TRBJ2-1 | TRBD2 | TRBV12-3/TRBV12-4 | TGTGCCAGCAGGCCGGGACTAGCGGGAGTCGGTGAGCAGTTCTTC | CASRPGLAGVGEQFF
few | TRBJ2-7 | - | TRBV4-1 | TGCGCCAGCAGCCAAGTCGGGGTTACCTACGAGCAGTACTTC | CASSQVGVTYEQYF
many | TRBJ1-2 | - | TRBV20-1 | TGCAGTGCCAGGAATTACAATACAGGGACTTATGGCTACACCTTC | CSARNYNTGTYGYTF
few | TRBJ2-3 | TRBD2 | TRBV6-9 | TGTGCCAGCCCGCTAGCGGGAGCGGGAAGGCAAGATACGCAGTATTTT | CASPLAGAGRQDTQYF